This T cell receptor (beta chain) is drawn from a study of cytomegalovirus exposure and HLA in healthy donors. This CDR3 is built from 12 residues. CDR1 and CDR2 from the germline V gene are PRHDT and FYEKMQ (reference sequence). Trimming cost V 5 bases and J 6 bases, with 9 bases left between them. This clone was observed a single time. Its target is not known. General study findings and limits: Later findings reportedly placed an Asian-associated ancestry cluster below the approximately 670-donor mean for N-insertions. In a later analysis, at a false discovery rate of 0.05, 16,951 TCR beta sequences matched HLA alleles. In vitro experiments confirmed that three CMV-associated chains were specific for CMV antigens.

In the PCR, 60 Vbeta and 13 Jbeta primers were used. Clones were read by immunoSEQ multiplex PCR, and TCRdb kept only the in-frame ones, dropping some. The profile shows 100,000 to 150,000 clones, about four fifths of them singletons. V and J are TRBV13 and TRBJ2-3, with D unclear. The clonotype was recovered from a man aged 25 to 45 in good health and CMV-seronegative. The sample comprised PBMCs. The CDR3 DNA is TGTGCCAGCAGCGCCACCAGGGATACGCAGTATTTT. Translated, it gives CASSATRDTQYF.